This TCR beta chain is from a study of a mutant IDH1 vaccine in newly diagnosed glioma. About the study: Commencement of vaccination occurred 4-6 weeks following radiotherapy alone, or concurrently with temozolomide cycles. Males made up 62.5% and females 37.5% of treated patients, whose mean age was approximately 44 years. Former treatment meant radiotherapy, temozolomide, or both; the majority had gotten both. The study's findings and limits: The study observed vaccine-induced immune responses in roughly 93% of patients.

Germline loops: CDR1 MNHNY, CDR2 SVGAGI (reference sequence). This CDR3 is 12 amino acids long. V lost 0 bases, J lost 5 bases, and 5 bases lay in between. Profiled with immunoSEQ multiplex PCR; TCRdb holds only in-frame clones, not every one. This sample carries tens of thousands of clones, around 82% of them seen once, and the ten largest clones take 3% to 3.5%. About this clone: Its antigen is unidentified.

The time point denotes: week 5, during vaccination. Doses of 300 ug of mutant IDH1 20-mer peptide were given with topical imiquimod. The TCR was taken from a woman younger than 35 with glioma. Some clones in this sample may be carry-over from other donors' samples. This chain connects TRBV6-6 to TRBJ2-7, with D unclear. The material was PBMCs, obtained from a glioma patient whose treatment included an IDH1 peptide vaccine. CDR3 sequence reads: CASSYSGDEQYF. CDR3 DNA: TGTGCCAGCAGTTACTCTGGCGACGAGCAGTACTTC.